Reported below is one T cell receptor (beta chain). Germline V gene lookup returns CDR1 DFQATT and CDR2 SNEGSKA (reference sequence). This CDR3 is built from 14 residues. The V end was cut by 6 bases, the J end by 4 bases, with 16 bases between. These data originate in a study of T-cell reconstitution after alpha-beta-depleted transplantation in children. Library preparation (for TCRbeta) was performed with unique molecular identifiers. TCRdb reprocessed the PCR reads via MiXCR and lists one record per CDR3 protein. The table shows roughly 500,000 distinct CDR3 sequences, with less than 35% occurring only once.

This receptor was taken from a human donor who donated a stem cell graft to a child with aplastic anemia. The sequenced sample was PBMCs from the stem cell graft donor, obtained from the stem cell graft. The chain couples TRBV20-1 to TRBJ1-3, with a weak D call TRBD1 (6 bases). The CDR3, as DNA: TGCAGTGCAACCTCCGGGACACAAGGAAACACCATATATTTT. It is translated as CSATSGTQGNTIYF.